This paragraph reports one TCR beta chain. Other DNA sequences in this specimen translate into the identical CDR3. The germline CDR1 and CDR2 sequences are MNHEY and SMNVEV (reference sequence). The length of the CDR3 is 13 residues. V lost 6 bases, J lost 5 bases, and 5 bases stayed unmatched. The data originate from a study of blood T cell repertoires in COVID-19. About the study: Specimens from acute and convalescent COVID-19 originated in the United States, Italy and Spain. Sources were T cells, B-cell-depleted T cells, or PBMCs; the material itself was cDNA or gDNA.

Per the study methods: Estimation of nucleated cell counts relied on the amplification of reference gene primers. Profiling relied on immunoSEQ multiplex PCR, and the TCRdb table lists in-frame clones only, not all of them. The DNA gave D and trimming, while V, J and clone size come from that table. This table has approximately 13,000 clones, roughly 84% appearing once. Sequenced material: peripheral blood. The origin of this receptor is a man aged 45 to 65 with active COVID-19. V usage is TRBV27 and J usage is TRBJ2-3; 7 bases align to TRBD2. In DNA, the CDR3 is TGTGCCAGCAGCCCCACTAGCGAAGATACGCAGTATTTT. It encodes CASSPTSEDTQYF.